The sequence of this T cell receptor (beta chain) was determined in a study of cytomegalovirus exposure and HLA in healthy donors (dated by TCRdb to the late 2010s). At the level of the whole study: An earlier analysis of some 600 of the donors reported 276 Gb of sequence data and 95 million to 120 million unique TCR beta sequences obtained from 150 million to 200 million T cells. An early release covering roughly 600 HLA-typed donors comprised roughly 300 gigabases of sequencing data and roughly 85 million unique TCR sequences. Genome-wide SNP genotypes for about 65% of the 666 donors were used in a later genetic analysis, which treated that subset as a discovery cohort. The genetic ancestry cluster associated with self-reported Caucasian donors included roughly four fifths of the roughly 360 genotyped donors. The study was designed to test whether signatures of past pathogen exposure could be identified by cataloging public T cell receptors. HLA typing covered class I and class II loci at four-digit resolution. Across 398 genotyped donors of the cohort, an average of about 220,000 unique TCR beta nucleotide sequences per donor were sequenced, and about a sixth of those sequences were non-productive. An earlier analysis of approximately 580 of the donors used high-throughput TCR beta sequencing to judge whether each TCR beta V gene segment behaved as functional or pseudogenic. The later analysis used no new phenotypic data to find candidate immune exposures, relying instead on TCR beta sequences and their occurrence across donors. The T cell repertoires of about 700 subjects were profiled by immunosequencing and related to cytomegalovirus serostatus. Alongside the repertoire data, information on donor age, sex, ethnicity and CMV serostatus was compiled. A later analysis re-analyzed previously published TCR beta repertoires from 650 to 800 donors and added high-resolution HLA genotyping to study TCR occurrence patterns. Every discovery cohort repertoire had been produced on one sequencing platform. A separate validation cohort of 90 to 150 different subjects was used in addition to the approximately 610-subject first cohort. High-throughput TCR immunosequencing, statistical association of individual TCRs with disease status, and machine learning were combined to predict cytomegalovirus infection status. Because of strong linkage in the cohort, roughly five DR-DQ haplotypes were treated as single units for association and clustering. Typing coverage varied by locus: about 629-630 donors for A, B, C, DRB1 and DQB1; approximately 500 for DQA1; nearly 610 for DPA1; 450 to 480 for DPB1. Broad study findings and their caveats: A later genetic analysis reported fewer N-insertions in productive TCRs among donors in an Asian-associated ancestry cluster than the roughly 700-donor mean. Because counts were too low, approximately 18 rarely observed V segments, including chromosome 9 orphons, were excluded from the earlier analysis of some 590 of the donors. The presence/absence analyses assumed that sequencing depth was roughly uniform across donors, and that assumption may not be true. Compared with equally common non-associated chains, HLA-associated TCR beta chains in a later analysis were more clonally expanded and had lower generation probabilities. In a later genetic analysis, a missense DCLRE1C variant was associated with V-gene and J-gene trimming of TCR beta chains, and the association was replicated in an independent cohort. In a later analysis, more than 15,000 TCR beta sequences were associated with specific HLA alleles at a false discovery rate of 0.05. In a later analysis, TCR association rates were found to vary across HLA loci, with the most associated TCRs seen for DRB1 alleles and the fewest for HLA-C alleles. In vitro tests confirmed that three of the cytomegalovirus-associated TCR beta chains recognize cytomegalovirus antigens. The cohort was sequenced for TCR beta chains only, and without alpha or paired-chain data the features that could be detected were limited. A cluster of highly shared sequence variants was judged likely to represent a technical artifact of the sequencing pipeline. A further reported finding was that TCR beta sequences accurately predicted the HLA-A and HLA-B alleles for most subjects in the first cohort. CMV serostatus was the only immune exposure information available for the cohort. In both the original and validation cohorts, the classifier was reported to diagnose cytomegalovirus status with high specificity and sensitivity. According to a later analysis, parvovirus B19, influenza, CMV and Epstein-Barr virus appeared linked to several top co-occurrence clusters. Because some donors lacked HLA typing at each locus, the association tests relied only on the typed subset. A later analysis found that most CMV-associated TCR beta chains appeared HLA-restricted, with HLA associations seemingly driven largely by CMV exposure. A total of about 150 TCR beta chains were listed by the study as associated with cytomegalovirus. Correlated functional status among segregating V segments might reflect linkage disequilibrium, but an unknown experimental factor could not be ruled out. It was suggested by the authors that the approach could potentially be generalized to other disease states and immunological phenotypes. Because the 87-base-pair reads could not distinguish some IMGT-functional V segments, including TRBV6-2 and TRBV6-3, those segments were excluded. In an earlier analysis of 587 of the donors, most TCR beta V segments appeared in productive rearrangements about 90% or about 30% of the time, broadly matching IMGT annotations. Strong co-occurrence of HLA alleles, especially DR and DQ, made assigning TCR associations to individual alleles difficult. Most TCR sequences were observed very rarely across donors, whereas some public TCRs were present in many individuals.

The germline V gene sets CDR1 to SGHTA and CDR2 to FQGNSA. V lost 6 bases and J lost 8 bases, and the count of bases not matched to a germline gene is 3. Counted from cysteine to phenylalanine, this CDR3 has 11 amino acids. Of all the DNA, just the CDR3 is kept, 33 bases in frame from base 1. The cohort was made up of about 610 healthy bone marrow donors. All cohort members were sampled while nominally healthy, although unrecorded immune exposures were likely present. The donor was CMV seropositive and was included in the group of 250 to 350 seropositive cohort members. Every donor gave a peripheral blood sample, and the peripheral blood mononuclear cells from that sample were used for TCR beta sequencing. The Qiagen DNeasy Blood Extraction Kit was used to extract genomic DNA from the blood cell samples. Receptor libraries were prepared by the immunoSEQ multiplex PCR assay. A mixture of 60 forward primers for TCR Vbeta segments and 13 reverse primers for TCR Jbeta segments was used in the multiplex PCR. The CDR3 region of rearranged TCR beta genes was amplified from genomic DNA by a multiplex PCR assay. On the Illumina HiSeq System, the amplified TCR beta libraries were sequenced as 87-base-pair reads. The authors' analysis ran thus. A later analysis tallied 75 million to 85 million unique TCR beta chains across the 660 or so repertoires, and 10 million to 11 million of those chains were shared by two or more donors. To remove PCR and sequencing errors, raw reads were error-corrected and collapsed into unique sequences using a nearest-neighbor algorithm that merged closely related sequences. To assign V, D and J gene segments, CDR3 sequences were aligned to IMGT reference sequences. For a sequence to be retained, a match of at least six nucleotides was required to both a V gene segment and a J gene segment. A rearrangement counted as productive if the CDR3 had no stop codons and remained in frame with V and J, and every other rearrangement counted as non-productive. CDR3 was defined according to IMGT convention as the region running from the second conserved V-encoded cysteine to the conserved J-encoded phenylalanine. The earlier analysis of fewer than 750 of the donors excluded sequences that lacked an unambiguous match to a single V gene segment. In an earlier analysis of about 590 of the donors, a V segment was called functional when productive rearrangements were above 56.7%, and segregating when the standard deviation between donors exceeded 5%. A statistical classification framework was developed to diagnose cytomegalovirus status using the catalog of TCR beta chain sequences. A later analysis assigned V and J genes by comparing TCR nucleotide sequences with IMGT/GENE-DB human TR gene sequences. A later analysis assigned CDR3 sequences and most-parsimonious VDJ recombination scenarios with the TCRdist pipeline. In a later analysis, each TCR beta chain was defined by its CDR3 amino acid sequence together with its V-gene family, and reads without a unique V-gene family were excluded. To address suspected cross-contamination and a sequencing artifact, a later analysis removed approximately 600 highly shared, low-generation-probability nucleotide sequences. For each public chain, a later analysis derived a clonal expansion index from normalized ranks of inferred template counts within each repertoire. In a later analysis, generation probabilities were computed with a VDJ recombination model fitted to out-of-frame rearrangements, and the resulting probabilities were checked against IGoR. In a later analysis, hypergeometric tests were used to score TCR-TCR, TCR-HLA and TCR-CMV co-occurrence, with a repertoire-size bias correction applied to TCR pairs. To estimate false discovery rates, a later analysis permuted the HLA or CMV assignments 20 times. In a later analysis, co-occurring TCRs were grouped using DBSCAN, with TCRdist sequence similarity added in when clustering inside HLA-allele-positive subsets. Co-occurrence clustering excluded repertoires with fewer than 30,000 or more than 120,000 public chains, plus five with anomalous nucleotide sharing. Imported from immuneACCESS, the table was reduced by TCRdb to in-frame sequences with V and J called. These copies leave out some clones; in studies compared against another copy, an unresolved V gene accounts for under half, and the cause of the remainder is not known. The DNA was the basis for D and trimming; V, J and clone size are from that table. The table for this sample lists more than 95,000 clones; less than 85% of them were counted only once. Of the sample, about 16% is held by the ten largest clones.

A word on this clone: Its antigen remains unidentified. Base qualities were left out, and no much larger clone turns up one base away.

This TCR was sampled from a man between 45 and 60 years old in good health and CMV-seropositive. The sequencing sample was made of PBMCs. The chain is encoded by TRBV7-2 joined to TRBJ1-2; 7 middle bases align to TRBD1. The CDR3 has the sequence CASRGRGGYTF. The sequenced DNA is TGTGCCAGCAGGGGCAGGGGGGGCTACACCTTC.